Listed here are 25 T cell receptor beta chains from one sample, sequenced in a study of T cell responses to AZD1222 COVID-19 vaccine. Only in-frame clones appear in the TCRdb table, and some are missing; sequencing was by immunoSEQ multiplex PCR. The sample has more than 95,000 clones, roughly 87% seen once. This specimen consisted of peripheral blood, obtained on day 0 of AZD1222 vaccination. The origin of the receptors is an adult in good health.

The genes are TRBV11-3 and TRBJ2-1; D is unclear. CDR3 length: 13 residues. V was trimmed by 4 bases and J by 7 bases, leaving 11 bases between them. Germline CDR1 is SGHNT and CDR2 is YENEEA. CDR3 protein: CASSSSSLNEQFF. The CDR3 DNA sequence: TGTGCCAGCAGCTCGTCCTCTCTGAATGAGCAGTTCTTC.

The V gene is TRBV19, the J gene TRBJ1-5; D unclear. Deletions cut 1 base from V and 4 bases from J, with 2 bases between. The CDR3 covers 12 residues. Germline V lookup: CDR1 LNHDA, CDR2 SQIVND (reference sequence). CDR3 bases: TGTGCCAGTAGTATAGGTAATCAGCCCCAGCATTTT. Its protein is CASSIGNQPQHF.

J is TRBJ1-4 and V is TRBV6-5; TRBD1 matches 9 bases. Germline loops: CDR1 MNHEY, CDR2 SVGAGI. The ends lost 5 bases at V and 11 bases at J; junction bases unmatched: 9. This CDR3 contains 14 residues. The CDR3 sequence is CASSRDREISKLFF. CDR3 coding DNA: TGTGCCAGCAGTCGGGACAGGGAAATTTCGAAACTGTTTTTT.

The V gene is TRBV10-3, the J gene TRBJ1-1; tentatively, D is TRBD1 (5 bases). The CDR3 extends over 12 amino acids. CDR1 and CDR2 from the germline V gene are ENHRY and SYGVKD. Trimming removed 10 bases at V and 5 bases at J, with 14 bases between. CDR3 bases: TGTGCCACTGCCGGAGGGGAAACTGAAGCTTTCTTT. Its protein product is CATAGGETEAFF.

The rearrangement uses TRBV5-4 and TRBJ2-1; D may correspond to TRBD1 or TRBD2 (5 bases each). Germline V lookup: CDR1 SGHNT, CDR2 YYREEE (reference sequence). Trimming removed 4 bases at V and 9 bases at J, with 17 bases between. The CDR3 covers 14 residues. CDR3 in amino acids: CASSGTGFVFEQFF. DNA for the CDR3: TGTGCCAGCAGCGGGACGGGATTCGTCTTTGAGCAGTTCTTC.

This chain links TRBV6-5 with TRBJ1-2, with unresolved D. The CDR3 extends over 15 amino acids. Germline loops: CDR1 MNHEY, CDR2 SVGAGI. Trimming removed 2 bases from V and 6 bases from J, with 16 bases in between. For the CDR3, the DNA is TGTGCCAGCAGTTACGGGTTGGGGTCGCCGAATGGCTACACCTTC. As protein: CASSYGLGSPNGYTF.

The chain combines TRBV6-5 with TRBJ2-5; no definite D call. The germline V gene encodes CDR1 MNHEY and CDR2 SVGAGI. The CDR3 runs 12 residues. V shed 6 bases and J shed 10 bases, with 15 bases lying between them. The CDR3 coding sequence is TGTGCCAGCAGGGGGTCACGTCCGCGCCAGTACTTC. Residues: CASRGSRPRQYF.

CDR3 loop: CASSQDGSIRGNTIYF. For the CDR3, the DNA is TGTGCCAGCAGCCAAGACGGGAGCATAAGAGGAAACACCATATATTTT. V usage is TRBV4-2 and J usage is TRBJ1-3; no reliable D call. Germline loops: CDR1 LGHNA, CDR2 YNFKEQ. This CDR3 spans 16 amino acids. V dropped 0 bases and J dropped 4 bases, with 13 bases sitting between them.

The rearrangement uses TRBV28 and TRBJ1-2; 7 bases match TRBD1. Germline CDR1 and CDR2: MDHEN and SYDVKM. The V gene end was trimmed by 4 bases and the J gene end by 3 bases; junction bases not matched to a gene: 5. The CDR3 contains 14 residues. For the CDR3, the DNA is TGTGCCAGCAGTTCGGGACAGCGATACTATGGCTACACCTTC. Encoded protein: CASSSGQRYYGYTF.

This clone was observed a few times. The chain uses TRBV7-9 and TRBJ2-6; 8 bases agree with TRBD1. The ends lost 6 bases at V and 4 bases at J; junction bases unmatched: 5. The CDR3 sequence is 15 residues long. The germline V gene has CDR1 SEHNR and CDR2 FQNEAQ (reference sequence). CDR3 sequence reads: CASSSGGPGANVLTF. In DNA, the CDR3 is TGTGCCAGCAGTTCAGGGGGCCCCGGGGCCAACGTCCTGACTTTC.

CDR3 region: CAWRTGNYNEQFF. CDR3 in DNA: TGTGCCTGGAGAACAGGGAACTACAATGAGCAGTTCTTC. This chain links TRBV30 with TRBJ2-1; possibly TRBD1 for D (6 bases). Trimming removed 3 bases at V and 3 bases at J, with 9 bases between. This CDR3 is built from 13 residues. The germline V gene has CDR1 GTSNPN and CDR2 SVGIG (reference sequence). Complete variable domain (other parts from reference TRBV30 and TRBJ2-1): SQTIHQWPATLVQPVGSPLSLECTVEGTSNPNLYWYRQAAGRGLQLLFYSVGIGQISSEVPQNLSASRPQDRQFILSSKKLLLSDSGFYLCAWRTGNYNEQFFGPGTRLTVL.

V gene TRBV27 combines with J gene TRBJ2-7; D may be TRBD1 or TRBD2 (5 bases each). Germline loops: CDR1 MNHEY, CDR2 SMNVEV (reference sequence). V lost 5 bases to trimming and J lost 7 bases, with 21 bases between them. This CDR3 comprises 15 residues. The CDR3: CASSRGADPSREQYF. For the CDR3, the DNA is TGTGCCAGCAGTAGGGGAGCGGACCCCTCGCGAGAGCAGTACTTC.

Of note for this clone: Germline is not matched at one junction end, which may reflect a read error. The CDR3 region is CSVEDKGQYPPVDF. CDR3 nucleotides: TGCAGCGTTGAAGATAAGGGACAGTACCCCCCTGTTGACTTC. The chain joins TRBV29-1 to TRBJ2-5; 7 bases match TRBD1. From germline, CDR1 is SQVTM and CDR2 ANQGSEA. The CDR3 loop spans 14 amino acids.

V is TRBV29-1 and J is TRBJ1-1; the D gene is possibly TRBD1 (5 bases). This CDR3 is 11 amino acids long. Per the germline V gene, CDR1 is SQVTM and CDR2 is ANQGSEA. V lost 7 bases and J 7 bases, leaving 13 bases between the germline ends. The CDR3 loop is CSATQRGEAFF. CDR3 bases: TGCAGCGCTACACAGAGGGGTGAAGCTTTCTTT. The full variable domain, completed using reference TRBV29-1 and TRBJ1-1, is SAVISQKPSRDICQRGTSLTIQCQVDSQVTMMFWYRQQPGQSLTLIATANQGSEATYESGFVIDKFPISRPNLTFSTLTVSNMSPEDSSIYLCSATQRGEAFFGQGTRLTVV.

V gene TRBV4-1 combines with J gene TRBJ2-1; 12 positions match TRBD2. This CDR3 contains 16 residues. Germline V CDR1 and CDR2: MGHRA, YSYEKL. After removal of 4 bases from V and 3 bases from J, the junction contained 4 bases not matched to a gene. In nucleotides, the CDR3 is TGCGCCAGCAGCCCCTCGGGACTAGCGGGCTACAATGAGCAGTTCTTC. Protein: CASSPSGLAGYNEQFF.

V gene TRBV27 combines with J gene TRBJ2-7; TRBD2 aligns across 13 bases. With 3 bases clipped from V and 6 bases from J, the junction kept 5 bases outside the gene matches. The V gene's germline CDR1 is MNHEY and CDR2 SMNVEV (reference sequence). This CDR3 comprises 15 residues. The CDR3 reads CASSLSGLAGFEQYF. CDR3 coding DNA: TGTGCCAGCAGTTTGTCGGGACTAGCGGGATTCGAGCAGTACTTC.

The chain uses TRBV19 and TRBJ1-5; 7 bases map to TRBD1. Germline V lookup: CDR1 LNHDA, CDR2 SQIVND (reference sequence). This CDR3 has 16 amino acids. V trimming: 4 bases; J trimming: 0 bases; junction bases outside the gene matches: 6. The CDR3 DNA reads TGTGCCAGTAGTAGAGAACAGGGGCTTAGCAATCAGCCCCAGCATTTT. Protein: CASSREQGLSNQPQHF.

V is TRBV7-3 and J is TRBJ1-1; D might be TRBD1 (6 bases). The CDR3 totals 13 residues. CDR1 and CDR2 (germline): SGHTA, FQGTGA. The V gene lost 6 bases and the J gene lost 1 base, with 9 bases spanning the gap. The chain's CDR3 is CASRTGPNTEAFF. For the CDR3, the DNA is TGTGCCAGCAGGACAGGCCCGAACACTGAAGCTTTCTTT.

The chain uses TRBV28 and TRBJ1-1; a possible D gene is TRBD1 (5 bases). This CDR3 is 15 amino acids long. Germline V CDR1 and CDR2: MDHEN, SYDVKM. Trimming removed 3 bases at V and 4 bases at J, with 15 bases between. The CDR3 nucleotides read TGTGCCAGCAGTTTGATTCGGGGGTACGGCACTGAAGCTTTCTTT. As protein: CASSLIRGYGTEAFF.

V is TRBV19 and J is TRBJ2-1; D gene uncertain. Trimming pared 3 bases from V and 9 bases from J, leaving 12 bases between. From germline, CDR1 is LNHDA and CDR2 SQIVND (reference sequence). This CDR3 comprises 13 residues. The chain's CDR3 is CASSMLVTAEQFF. The DNA for the CDR3 is TGTGCCAGTAGTATGTTGGTTACCGCTGAGCAGTTCTTC. Drawing the rest from reference TRBV19 and TRBJ2-1, the complete variable domain is DGGITQSPKYLFRKEGQNVTLSCEQNLNHDAMYWYRQDPGQGLRLIYYSQIVNDFQKGDIAEGYSVSREKKESFPLTVTSAQKNPTAFYLCASSMLVTAEQFFGPGTRLTVL.

The chain combines TRBV27 with TRBJ2-1; 13 bases fit TRBD2. CDR1 and CDR2 from the germline V gene are MNHEY and SMNVEV (reference sequence). The CDR3 spans 16 residues. After removal of 6 bases from V and 2 bases from J, the junction contained 4 bases not matched to a gene. The CDR3 reads CASSLTSGGTYNEQFF. CDR3 bases: TGTGCCAGCAGCCTGACTAGCGGGGGGACCTACAATGAGCAGTTCTTC.

The chain couples TRBV28 to TRBJ2-1; D unclear. Germline CDR1 and CDR2: MDHEN and SYDVKM. The V and J ends lost 7 bases and 7 bases respectively, with 8 bases between them. The CDR3 has 11 amino acids. The CDR3 DNA sequence: TGTGCCAGCATTCTCAATAATGAGCAGTTCTTC. Its protein is CASILNNEQFF.

This sequence joins TRBV6-5 and TRBJ1-3, with 7 bases matching TRBD1. V was pared by 2 bases and J by 4 bases, with 5 bases of the junction left unmatched. Germline-derived CDR1 and CDR2 are MNHEY and SVGAGI. The CDR3 contains 15 residues. The CDR3 protein is CASSYDQGGGNTIYF. As DNA, the CDR3 is TGTGCCAGCAGTTACGACCAGGGGGGCGGAAACACCATATATTTT.

This chain connects TRBV19 to TRBJ1-1; D gene ambiguous. V dropped 2 bases and J dropped 0 bases, with 4 bases sitting between them. Germline lookup yields CDR1 LNHDA and CDR2 SQIVND (reference sequence). The CDR3 has 13 amino acids. The CDR3 sequence is CASSIRVNTEAFF. CDR3 in DNA: TGTGCCAGTAGTATAAGGGTGAACACTGAAGCTTTCTTT.

The J gene is TRBJ1-1, the V gene TRBV18; possibly TRBD1 for D (6 bases). The CDR3 spans 17 residues. CDR1 and CDR2 from the germline V gene are KGHSH and LQKENI. The germline V and J ends were trimmed by 2 bases and 0 bases, with 16 bases remaining between them. The CDR3 reads CASSPYGGKGMNTEAFF. In DNA, the CDR3 is TGTGCCAGCTCACCATATGGGGGCAAGGGCATGAACACTGAAGCTTTCTTT.